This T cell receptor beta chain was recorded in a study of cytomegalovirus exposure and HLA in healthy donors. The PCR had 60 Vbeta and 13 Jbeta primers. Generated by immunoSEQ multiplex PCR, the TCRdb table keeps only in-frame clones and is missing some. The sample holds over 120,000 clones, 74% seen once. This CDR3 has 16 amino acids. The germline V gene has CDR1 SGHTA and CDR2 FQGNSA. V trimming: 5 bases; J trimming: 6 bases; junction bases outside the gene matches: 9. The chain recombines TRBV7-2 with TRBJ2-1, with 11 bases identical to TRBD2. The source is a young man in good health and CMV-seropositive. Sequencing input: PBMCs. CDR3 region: CASSLTGTSGSNEQFF. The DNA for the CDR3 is TGTGCCAGCAGCCTTACCGGGACTAGCGGCTCCAATGAGCAGTTCTTC.